Listed here are 3 T cell receptor beta chains from one sample, sequenced in a study of neoadjuvant nivolumab and ipilimumab in lung cancer. The assay was immunoSEQ multiplex PCR, and TCRdb's table has in-frame clones only and misses some. Among fewer than 20,000 clones listed, less than 85% were seen once. Source: tumor tissue, taken after neoadjuvant nivolumab, alone or with ipilimumab, at or shortly before surgery. The receptors originated from an adult with non-small cell lung cancer.

CDR3: CASSLGGAETQYF. The CDR3 nucleotides are TGTGCCAGCAGCTTAGGGGGCGCAGAGACCCAGTACTTC. The rearrangement links TRBV11-2 to TRBJ2-5, with D perhaps TRBD1 (5 bases). The V end lost 1 base, the J end lost 4 bases, and 7 bases lay between the germline ends. From germline, CDR1 is SGHAT and CDR2 FQNNGV. The CDR3 consists of 13 residues.

The V gene is TRBV9, the J gene TRBJ2-1; 7 positions match TRBD2. This CDR3 contains 14 residues. Losses at the gene ends were 4 bases for V and 5 bases for J; bases not matched to a gene: 6. The germline CDR1 and CDR2 sequences are SGDLS and YYNGEE. The chain's CDR3 is CASSSRGRDNEQFF. The CDR3 DNA follows: TGTGCCAGCAGCTCCCGGGGGAGGGACAATGAGCAGTTCTTC.

V is TRBV5-1 and J is TRBJ2-1; TRBD1 matches at 7 bases. The CDR3 extends over 14 amino acids. Germline CDR1 is SGHRS and CDR2 is YFSETQ. V lost 0 bases, J lost 3 bases, and 0 bases stayed unmatched. CDR3 amino acids: CASSLGQGYNEQFF. The DNA of the CDR3 is TGCGCCAGCAGCTTGGGACAGGGCTACAATGAGCAGTTCTTC.